Listed below are T cell receptor beta chains from one sample, sequenced in a study of blood T cells in healthy people across ages. TCRdb re-called the 5' RACE reads with MiXCR, one entry per CDR3 protein. The sample consists of 1.5 million to 2 million distinct CDR3 sequences, roughly 28% of them appearing once. The sequenced sample consisted of blood. Source of these receptors: a woman in her twenties or thirties in good health. CDR3s include the opening cysteine and the closing phenylalanine or tryptophan. D genes are given only for firm matches. Some rows mark clone size as missing; the rest say once, few, many or name a class of expanded clone.

TRBJ2-1,NA,NA,TRBV20-1,TGCAGTGCAATAGATTACCGGGGGGCCTCAGAGGACGAGCAGTTCTTC,CSAIDYRGASEDEQFF
TRBJ1-5,once,NA,TRBV12-3/TRBV12-4,TGTGCCAGCAGTTTCAACCATGGGGGCAGGGGATTATTATATAGCAATCAACCCCAGCATTTT,CASSFNHGGRGLLYSNQPQHF
TRBJ1-2,NA,NA,TRBV9,TGTGCCAGCAGCGTAGAGGGGAGACCTAACTATGGCTACACCTTC,CASSVEGRPNYGYTF
TRBJ2-7,few,NA,TRBV12-3/TRBV12-4,TGTGCCAGCAGTTTTTCGGAGTACGAGCAGTACTTC,CASSFSEYEQYF
TRBJ1-2,NA,NA,TRBV7-6,TGTGCCAGCAGCCGGGGGAAACGGGACCGGTGGGGGAACTATGGCTACACCTTC,CASSRGKRDRWGNYGYTF
TRBJ2-4,many,NA,TRBV18,TGTGCCAGCTCAACGGGACGGAGGGGGAACATTCAGTACTTC,CASSTGRRGNIQYF
TRBJ2-5,few,NA,TRBV7-9,TGTGCCAGCAGCGACACGACAGAATATCCGGGAGAGACCCAGTACTTC,CASSDTTEYPGETQYF
TRBJ1-5,NA,NA,TRBV28,TGTGCCAGCAGTTTCCTGGGACACTACAATCAGCCCCAGCATTTT,CASSFLGHYNQPQHF
TRBJ2-7,many,TRBD1,TRBV10-3,TGTGCCATTGGGACAGGGAACGACGAGCAGTACTTC,CAIGTGNDEQYF
TRBJ2-3,many,NA,TRBV5-1,TGCGCCAGCAGCTTGCCGGGCTCCCCCACAGATACGCAGTATTTT,CASSLPGSPTDTQYF
TRBJ1-4,NA,NA,TRBV28,TGTGCCAGCAGTTTACAGCATGAAAAACTGTTTTTT,CASSLQHEKLFF
TRBJ2-3,NA,TRBD2,TRBV7-9,TGTGCCAGCAGCCGAACTCTAGCGGGTAGCACAGATACGCAGTATTTT,CASSRTLAGSTDTQYF
TRBJ2-2,once,NA,TRBV20-1,TGCAGTGCTAGGCCCTGGGGGACGAACACCGGGGAGCTGTTTTTT,CSARPWGTNTGELFF
TRBJ1-2,NA,NA,TRBV20-1,TGCAGTGCTAGTGGTAGGGAAGGTGGCTACACCTTC,CSASGREGGYTF
TRBJ2-3,few,NA,TRBV2,TGTGCCAGCAGTGGGGGGGCAGGGGATAAGACTAGCACAGATACGCAGTATTTT,CASSGGAGDKTSTDTQYF
TRBJ1-1,NA,NA,TRBV7-9,TGTGCCAGCAGCTGGGGGGGGCCTGAAGCTTTCTTT,CASSWGGPEAFF
TRBJ1-2,many,NA,TRBV11-2,TGTGCCAGCAGCTTAGGTGAACACCGCTATGGCTACACCTTC,CASSLGEHRYGYTF
TRBJ2-1,NA,NA,TRBV12-3/TRBV12-4,TGTGCCAGCAGTTTATCGCAGGGGGGCTACAATGAGCAGTTCTTC,CASSLSQGGYNEQFF
TRBJ2-3,NA,NA,TRBV29-1,TGCAGCGCGAATCAGGGGCCGACTCGGGCAGATACGCAGTATTTT,CSANQGPTRADTQYF
TRBJ2-1,NA,TRBD2,TRBV4-1,TGCGCCAGCAGCCAAGAGAAGCTAGCGGGAGGGCAGAGGCAGTTCTTC,CASSQEKLAGGQRQFF
TRBJ1-2,NA,NA,TRBV28,TGTGCCAGCAGTCGAGACGGGGTGGGGGTCCCCCCCTATGGCTACACCTTC,CASSRDGVGVPPYGYTF
TRBJ2-5,NA,TRBD1,TRBV20-1,TGCAGTGCTAGATGGAGACAGGGGGTTAGGAATGAGCAGTACTTC,CSARWRQGVRNEQYF
TRBJ2-1,NA,NA,TRBV11-2,TGTGCCAGCAGCTTAGTAAGGGTTACAGGGTCTGAGTTCTTC,CASSLVRVTGSEFF
TRBJ1-2,NA,TRBD1,TRBV30,TGTGCCTGGAGTGCAGGACAGGGGTCTGGCTACACCTTC,CAWSAGQGSGYTF
TRBJ2-1,NA,TRBD1,TRBV6-5,TGTGCCAGCAGTTACGCTTTTGGGACAGGACTCGATGAGCAGTTCTTC,CASSYAFGTGLDEQFF
TRBJ2-7,many,TRBD1,TRBV12-3/TRBV12-4,TGTGCCAGCACCCCGGGACAGGGGGCGCGCGAGCAGTACTTC,CASTPGQGAREQYF
TRBJ2-1,few,TRBD2,TRBV2,TGTGCCAGCCAGCTCTCCGGGACTAGCGGGAGCAATGAGCAGTTCTTC,CASQLSGTSGSNEQFF
TRBJ1-2,NA,NA,TRBV28,TGTTCCAGCAGTTTAGCCACTCGAGGCTACACCTTC,CSSSLATRGYTF
TRBJ2-7,many,NA,TRBV7-9,TGTGCCAGCAGCCCACAAGGGGTGGGCTACGAGCAGTACTTC,CASSPQGVGYEQYF
TRBJ2-3,once,TRBD1,TRBV10-3,TGTGCCATCAGCGGGGACAGGGCTAGCACAGATACGCAGTATTTT,CAISGDRASTDTQYF
TRBJ2-4,NA,NA,TRBV12-3/TRBV12-4,TGTGCCAGCAGTTTTAGCCGGATTGACAATGAGCAGTACTTC,CASSFSRIDNEQYF
TRBJ2-5,NA,NA,TRBV20-1,TGCAGTGCCTCAGGGAGAGCGGTACAAGAGACCCAGTACTTC,CSASGRAVQETQYF
TRBJ2-1,NA,TRBD2,TRBV14,TGTGCCAGCAGACAGGGACTAGCGGTCGGTGAGCAGTTCTTC,CASRQGLAVGEQFF
TRBJ2-7,NA,TRBD1,TRBV6-1,TGTGCCAGCAGCGTCCCGGGACAGCCTTACGAGCAGTACTTC,CASSVPGQPYEQYF
TRBJ1-2,few,NA,TRBV7-2,TGTGCCAGCAGCCCCAAGTCGAGCATCAACTATGGCTACACCTTC,CASSPKSSINYGYTF
TRBJ1-5,NA,NA,TRBV20-1,TGCAGTGCTAGAGATCTCCTGACAGGCAATCAGCCCCAGCATTTT,CSARDLLTGNQPQHF
TRBJ2-1,NA,TRBD2,TRBV7-2,TGTGCCAGCAGCGACGGGACTATTTTTGGTGAGCAGTTCTTC,CASSDGTIFGEQFF
TRBJ1-1,NA,NA,TRBV4-1,TGCGCCAGCAGCCTCACGCCCCTAGGGAACACTGAAGCTTTCTTT,CASSLTPLGNTEAFF
TRBJ2-3,few,NA,TRBV5-1,TGCGCCAGCAGCTTGGACGGACCCACAGATACGCAGTATTTT,CASSLDGPTDTQYF
TRBJ1-4,many,NA,TRBV10-3,TGTGCCACCCAGGGTACTAATGAAAAACTGTTTTTT,CATQGTNEKLFF
TRBJ1-2,few,TRBD1,TRBV25-1,TGTGCCAGCAGTGCAACAGACAGGGGGGGATATGACTACACCTTC,CASSATDRGGYDYTF
TRBJ2-1,many,NA,TRBV6-5,TGTGCCAGCAGTTACTCGCTCCCCTACAATGAGCAGTTCTTC,CASSYSLPYNEQFF
TRBJ2-5,NA,NA,TRBV7-2,TGTACCAGCAGCAACCCCCGTGGGCGAGAGACCCAGTACTTC,CTSSNPRGRETQYF
TRBJ1-6,few,NA,TRBV15,TGTGCCACCAGCAGAGATCGGCGTTCACCCCTCCACTTT,CATSRDRRSPLHF
TRBJ1-2,NA,NA,TRBV5-6,TGTGCCAGCAGCTTGAGACAGGACTATGGCTACATCTTC,CASSLRQDYGYIF
TRBJ2-1,few,NA,TRBV10-3,TGTGCCATCAGTGCCCTTTACAATGAGCAGTTCTTC,CAISALYNEQFF
TRBJ2-1,NA,NA,TRBV20-1,TGCAGTGCTAGAGATTTTTTAGTGGGAGACGGGAATGAGCAGTTCTTC,CSARDFLVGDGNEQFF
TRBJ2-1,few,NA,TRBV6-6,TGTGCCAGCAGGACCTCCGGGACCCCCGAGGGTGAGCAGTTCTTC,CASRTSGTPEGEQFF
TRBJ1-1,NA,NA,TRBV5-1,TGCGCCAGCAGCTCCGGATCCTGGAACACTGAAGCTTTCTTT,CASSSGSWNTEAFF
TRBJ1-1,few,NA,TRBV2,TGTGCCAGCAGTGCAGGGACACTTTTGAACACTGAAGCTTTCTTT,CASSAGTLLNTEAFF
TRBJ1-4,NA,NA,TRBV12-3/TRBV12-4,TGTGCCAGCAGTCAGGGAGGACCTAATGAAGAACGGTTTTTT,CASSQGGPNEERFF
TRBJ2-1,NA,NA,TRBV20-1,TGCAGTGCTAGAGAGATAGGAGCGGTGGGGGACAATGAGCGGTTCTTC,CSAREIGAVGDNERFF
TRBJ2-1,NA,NA,TRBV7-2,TGTGCCAGCAGCTTAGCGACAGAGTACAATGAGCAGTTCTTC,CASSLATEYNEQFF
TRBJ2-3,NA,TRBD2,TRBV27,TGTGCCAGCAGTTTATCCGGACTAGCGGGAGCTCGGAACACAGATACGCAGTATTTT,CASSLSGLAGARNTDTQYF
TRBJ2-7,NA,NA,TRBV7-2,TGTGCCGGCAGCTTAGGGACTTATAGCTACGAGCAGTACTTC,CAGSLGTYSYEQYF
TRBJ2-5,NA,TRBD2,TRBV7-3,TGTGCCAGCAGCGCCACAGCGGGGTTAAAAGAGACCCAGTACTTC,CASSATAGLKETQYF
TRBJ2-6,NA,NA,TRBV5-1,TGCGCCAGCAGCTTGCCCTTGGTGGCTGGGGCCAACGTCCTGACTTTC,CASSLPLVAGANVLTF
TRBJ2-5,NA,NA,TRBV4-3,TGCGCCAGCAGCCAAGATTTCGGGGGATTCGGGGAGGCCCAGTACTTC,CASSQDFGGFGEAQYF
TRBJ2-7,NA,NA,TRBV20-1,TGCAGTCCGCTCTACCGGCCCCCCTACGAGCAGTACTTC,CSPLYRPPYEQYF